This TCR beta chain was retrieved from a study of cytomegalovirus exposure and HLA in healthy donors. General observations from the study: Association with HLA alleles at 0.05 false discovery rate was found for around 15,000 TCR beta sequences in a later analysis.

Worth noting for this clone: Its specificity is not known.

With 60 Vbeta and 13 Jbeta primers, the PCR was carried out. The data were produced by immunoSEQ multiplex PCR, yet TCRdb's version contains in-frame clones alone and is incomplete. The sample yields about 200,000 clones, 75% to 90% seen once. Nominally healthy donors provided the samples, though records likely missed some immune exposures. The length of the CDR3 is 15 residues. Looked up from germline, CDR1 is SGHRS and CDR2 is YFSETQ. The junction had 12 bases not matched to a gene; V was cut back by 4 bases and J by 6 bases. This TCR was sampled from a woman aged 30 to 39 in good health and CMV-seronegative. The specimen was PBMCs. The V and J genes are TRBV5-1 and TRBJ1-2; 7 bases match TRBD1. This CDR3 is CASSQGQRKMDGYTF. The DNA of the CDR3 is TGCGCCAGCAGCCAGGGACAGAGAAAGATGGATGGCTACACCTTC.